This T cell receptor (beta chain) was captured by sequencing in a study of Ad26.COV2.S vaccination and SARS-CoV-2 variants. Study-wide results and caveats: Possible underestimation of total T cell responses by the TCR breadth and depth analyses was noted. With respect to non-spike TCR breadth, vaccine and placebo recipients were similar.

Germline V lookup: CDR1 GTSNPN, CDR2 SVGIG (reference sequence). The CDR3 contains 13 residues. V was clipped by 3 bases and J by 1 base, with 7 bases between them. Treatment described: roughly 18 received Ad26.COV2.S at low or high dose, single or two shots; about 5 received placebo; per-sample allocation not given. Collection of samples fell on day 63 after the first vaccine or placebo injection. Data came from immunoSEQ multiplex PCR; TCRdb stores just in-frame clones and leaves some out. The sample yields around 300,000 clones, about 88% seen once. This clone has just a few counts. Its antigen is not known. Other nucleotide sequences from this sample produce the same CDR3.

The TCR originated in a person between 18 and 60 years old who received the Ad26.COV2.S COVID-19 vaccine or a placebo. The sequences come from peripheral blood, collected in a trial of Ad26.COV2.S vaccine versus placebo. The chain joins TRBV30 to TRBJ1-5, with D unclear. The DNA for the CDR3 is TGTGCCTGGAGCAAGGACAGCAATCAGCCCCAGCATTTT. As protein: CAWSKDSNQPQHF.